What follows describes a single TCR beta chain. This sample was included in a study of T-cell reconstitution after alpha-beta-depleted transplantation in children. This sample's TCRbeta library carried unique molecular identifier barcodes. TCRdb re-called the PCR reads with MiXCR, one entry per CDR3 protein. The data show some 550,000 distinct CDR3 sequences, with 15% to 20% seen just once and around 3.3% held by the top ten. This CDR3 has 17 residues. Per germline, CDR1 MNHNS and CDR2 SASEGT. V was shortened by 6 bases and J by 8 bases, with 28 bases between the two germline ends. The sequences come from PBMCs from the stem cell graft donor, collected from the stem cell graft. This TCR was recovered from a human donor who donated a stem cell graft to a child with acute lymphoblastic leukemia. V and J are TRBV6-1 and TRBJ1-2, with D uncertain. The CDR3 here is CASSPNPRVWGGDGYTF. Here the CDR3 DNA reads TGTGCCAGCAGCCCCAACCCCCGGGTTTGGGGAGGTGACGGCTACACCTTC.